The sequence of this T cell receptor beta chain was determined in a study of blood T cell repertoires in COVID-19. Assay used: immunoSEQ multiplex PCR; TCRdb lists only in-frame clones, some missing. This sample has about 250,000 clones, with roughly 88% found just once. This clone was counted a single time. J lost 8 bases, V lost 6 bases, and 9 bases had no gene match. Germline V lookup: CDR1 MNHNY, CDR2 SVGAGI (reference sequence). The CDR3 contains 14 residues. This sequence was found in a woman of 80 years or more with COVID-19, enrolled during active disease. J is TRBJ1-2 and V is TRBV6-6; 10 bases map to TRBD1. The sequencing sample was made of peripheral blood. CDR3 in DNA: TGTGCCAGCAGGACCGGGACAGGGGATTTCGGCTACACCTTC. Its translation: CASRTGTGDFGYTF.